The 10 T cell receptor beta chains presented below share a single source sample, sequenced in a study of blood T cell repertoires in COVID-19. The assay was immunoSEQ multiplex PCR, and TCRdb's table has in-frame clones only and misses some. The sample shows 210,000 or so clones, about 90% of them seen only once. Sample: PBMCs or T cells enriched from blood (not recorded which). These receptors originate from a man aged 30-40 years who had recovered from COVID-19.

This sequence joins TRBV12-3 or TRBV12-4 and TRBJ1-1; the D gene is possibly TRBD1 (6 bases). The CDR3 totals 13 residues. With 3 bases removed from V and 4 bases from J, the gap between germline ends came to 9 bases. CDR3 protein: CASSFRGSTEAFF. In DNA form, the CDR3 reads TGTGCCAGCAGTTTCAGGGGTAGCACTGAAGCTTTCTTT.

The V and J genes are TRBV18 and TRBJ2-7, with 9 bases identical to TRBD1. The CDR3 loop spans 15 amino acids. Germline CDR1 and CDR2: KGHSH and LQKENI. V dropped 3 bases and J dropped 4; count of bases not matched to a gene: 7. CDR3 sequence: CASSPPGTGLYEQYF. The CDR3 nucleotides read TGTGCCAGCTCACCTCCCGGGACAGGGTTGTACGAGCAGTACTTC.

A remark on this clone: At one boundary the junction diverges from the germline segment, which might be a read error. This chain joins TRBV7-9 and TRBJ1-2, with 10 bases that match TRBD1. CDR1 SEHNR and CDR2 FQNEAQ come from the germline V gene (reference sequence). The CDR3 extends over 14 amino acids. The CDR3 reads CATREGQGFYGYTF. CDR3 DNA sequence: TGCGCTACCCGTGAGGGACAGGGGTTCTATGGCTACACCTTC.

This chain links TRBV19 with TRBJ1-5, with D maybe TRBD1 (6 bases). This CDR3 is 13 amino acids long. The ends were cut back, 4 bases at V and 9 bases at J, with 13 bases in the middle. Germline loops: CDR1 LNHDA, CDR2 SQIVND (reference sequence). CDR3 region: CASSSRGQAPQHF. CDR3 sequence (DNA): TGTGCCAGTAGTAGCAGGGGCCAAGCGCCCCAGCATTTT. Drawing the rest from reference TRBV19 and TRBJ1-5, the complete variable domain is DGGITQSPKYLFRKEGQNVTLSCEQNLNHDAMYWYRQDPGQGLRLIYYSQIVNDFQKGDIAEGYSVSREKKESFPLTVTSAQKNPTAFYLCASSSRGQAPQHFGDGTRLSIL.

This chain links TRBV6-2 or TRBV6-3 with TRBJ2-5; 12 bases line up with TRBD2. This CDR3 region has 18 residues. The V gene end was trimmed by 2 bases and the J gene end by 5 bases; junction bases not matched to a gene: 12. Germline assignment: CDR1 MNHEY and CDR2 SVGEGT. The CDR3: CASSYVLAGGPKSETQYF. DNA of the CDR3: TGTGCCAGCAGTTACGTTCTAGCGGGGGGGCCTAAATCGGAGACCCAGTACTTC.

This clone has just a few counts. The chain has TRBV7-2 and TRBJ1-3; TRBD1 is a possible D gene (5 bases). This CDR3 spans 13 amino acids. Trimming left V 8 bases short and J 3 bases short, with 11 bases between. Germline loops: CDR1 SGHTA, CDR2 FQGNSA. CDR3 nucleotide sequence: TGTGCCAGCGAGCAGGGCGGTGGAAACACCATATATTTT. This codes for CASEQGGGNTIYF.

The CDR3 spells CASSPRNSLYEQYF. The CDR3 nucleotides read TGTGCCAGCAGCCCAAGAAACAGTCTCTACGAGCAGTACTTC. The chain couples TRBV7-2 to TRBJ2-7; no definite D call. This CDR3 has 14 residues. Trimming took off 5 bases at V and 3 bases at J, with 14 bases between the two ends. Germline loops: CDR1 SGHTA, CDR2 FQGNSA.

This chain links TRBV30 with TRBJ2-3, with 10 bases matching TRBD2. Germline V gives CDR1 GTSNPN, CDR2 SVGIG (reference sequence). The CDR3 totals 15 residues. V was clipped by 3 bases and J by 1 base; unmatched bases: 4. CDR3 amino acids: CAWRLAGRGTDTQYF. The CDR3 DNA follows: TGTGCCTGGAGACTAGCGGGGCGGGGCACAGATACGCAGTATTTT.

This chain connects TRBV6-6 to TRBJ1-5; 8 bases line up with TRBD1. Trimming cost V 6 bases and J 0 bases; bases outside gene matches: 4. CDR1 is MNHNY, CDR2 SVGAGI, per germline (reference sequence). The CDR3 consists of 15 residues. The CDR3 DNA sequence: TGTGCCAGCAGCCGGGACAGGAATAGCAATCAGCCCCAGCATTTT. It encodes CASSRDRNSNQPQHF.

The CDR3 spells CASSLGGTGGGYEQYF. In DNA form, the CDR3 reads TGCGCCAGCAGCTTGGGTGGAACAGGGGGAGGGTACGAGCAGTACTTC. The chain joins TRBV5-1 to TRBJ2-7; maybe TRBD1 (8 bases). V lost 0 bases and J lost 4, with 17 bases in between. CDR1 is SGHRS and CDR2 is YFSETQ in the germline V gene. This CDR3 contains 16 residues.